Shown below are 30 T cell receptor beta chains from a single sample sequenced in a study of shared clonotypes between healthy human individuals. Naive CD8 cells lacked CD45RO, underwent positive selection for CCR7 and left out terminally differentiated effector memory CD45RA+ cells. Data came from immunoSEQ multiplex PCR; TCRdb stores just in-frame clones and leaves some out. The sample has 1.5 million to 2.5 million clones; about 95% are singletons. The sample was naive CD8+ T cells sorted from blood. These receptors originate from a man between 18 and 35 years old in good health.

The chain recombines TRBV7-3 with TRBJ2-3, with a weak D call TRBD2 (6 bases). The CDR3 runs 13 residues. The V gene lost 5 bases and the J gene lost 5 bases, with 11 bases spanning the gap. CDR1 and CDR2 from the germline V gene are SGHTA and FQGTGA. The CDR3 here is CASSGRGGDTQYF. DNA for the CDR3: TGTGCCAGCAGCGGAAGGGGAGGAGATACGCAGTATTTT.

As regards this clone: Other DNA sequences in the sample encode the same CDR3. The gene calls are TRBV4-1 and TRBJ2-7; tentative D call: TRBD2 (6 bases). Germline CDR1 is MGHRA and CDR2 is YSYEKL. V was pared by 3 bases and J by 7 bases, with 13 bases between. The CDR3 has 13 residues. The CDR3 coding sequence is TGCGCCAGCAGCCAGGACGGGGGTGGGGAGCAGTACTTC. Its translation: CASSQDGGGEQYF.

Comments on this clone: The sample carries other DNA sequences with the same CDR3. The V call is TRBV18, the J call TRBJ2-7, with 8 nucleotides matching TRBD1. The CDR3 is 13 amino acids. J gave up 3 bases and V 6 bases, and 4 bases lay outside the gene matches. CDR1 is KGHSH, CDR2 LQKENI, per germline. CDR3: CASSRTGSYEQYF. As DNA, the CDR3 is TGTGCCAGCTCGCGGACAGGGAGCTACGAGCAGTACTTC.

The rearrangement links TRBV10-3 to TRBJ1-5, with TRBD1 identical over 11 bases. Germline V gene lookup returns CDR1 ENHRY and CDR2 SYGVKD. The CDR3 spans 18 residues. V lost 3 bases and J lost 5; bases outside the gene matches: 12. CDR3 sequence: CAISDGNIGQGADQPQHF. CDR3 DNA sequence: TGTGCCATCAGTGATGGAAACATAGGACAGGGGGCAGATCAGCCCCAGCATTTT.

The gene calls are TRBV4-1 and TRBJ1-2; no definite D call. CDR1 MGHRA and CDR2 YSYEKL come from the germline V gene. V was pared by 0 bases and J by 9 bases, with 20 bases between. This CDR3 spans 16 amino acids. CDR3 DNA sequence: TGCGCCAGCAGCCAAGATCGGGGAGAACAGTGGGGAAGCTACACCTTC. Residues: CASSQDRGEQWGSYTF.

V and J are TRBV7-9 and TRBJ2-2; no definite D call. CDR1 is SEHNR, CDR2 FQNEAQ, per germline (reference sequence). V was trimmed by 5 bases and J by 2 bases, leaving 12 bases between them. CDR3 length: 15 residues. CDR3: CASSPNGINTGELFF. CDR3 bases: TGTGCCAGCAGCCCGAACGGCATCAACACCGGGGAGCTGTTTTTT.

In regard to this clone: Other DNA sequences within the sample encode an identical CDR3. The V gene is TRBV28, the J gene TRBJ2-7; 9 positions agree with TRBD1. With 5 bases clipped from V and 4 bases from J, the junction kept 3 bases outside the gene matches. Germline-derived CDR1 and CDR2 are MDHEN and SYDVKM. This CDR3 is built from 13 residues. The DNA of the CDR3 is TGTGCCAGCAGTGGACAGGGGCCTTACGAGCAGTACTTC. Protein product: CASSGQGPYEQYF. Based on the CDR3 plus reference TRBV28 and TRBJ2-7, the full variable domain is DVKVTQSSRYLVKRTGEKVFLECVQDMDHENMFWYRQDPGLGLRLIYFSYDVKMKEKGDIPEGYSVSREKKERFSLILESASTNQTSMYLCASSGQGPYEQYFGPGTRLTVT.

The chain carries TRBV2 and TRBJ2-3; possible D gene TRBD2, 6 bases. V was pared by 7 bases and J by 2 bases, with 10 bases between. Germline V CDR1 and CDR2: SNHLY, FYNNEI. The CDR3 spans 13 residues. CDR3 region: CASKVRDTDTQYF. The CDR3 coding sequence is TGTGCCAGCAAGGTGCGGGACACAGATACGCAGTATTTT.

In nucleotides, the CDR3 is TGTGCCTGGGAAAACAGTTACTCCTACAATGAGCAGTTCTTC. Its translation: CAWENSYSYNEQFF. V is TRBV30 and J is TRBJ2-1, with D unresolved. The germline V gene has CDR1 GTSNPN and CDR2 SVGIG (reference sequence). The V gene lost 5 bases and the J gene lost 0 bases, with 11 bases spanning the gap. CDR3 size: 14 residues.

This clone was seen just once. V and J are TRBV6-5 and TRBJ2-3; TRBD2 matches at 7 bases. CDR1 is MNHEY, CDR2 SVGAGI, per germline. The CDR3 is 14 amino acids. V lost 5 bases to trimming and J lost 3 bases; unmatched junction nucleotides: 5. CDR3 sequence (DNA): TGTGCCAGCAGTGGGGGGGGAGTGACAGATACGCAGTATTTT. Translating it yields CASSGGGVTDTQYF.

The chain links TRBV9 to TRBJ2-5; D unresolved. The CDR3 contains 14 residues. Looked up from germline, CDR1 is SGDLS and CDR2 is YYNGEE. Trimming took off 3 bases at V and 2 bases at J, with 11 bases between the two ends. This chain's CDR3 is CASSGPGPQETQYF. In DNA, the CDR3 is TGTGCCAGCAGCGGACCCGGGCCGCAAGAGACCCAGTACTTC.

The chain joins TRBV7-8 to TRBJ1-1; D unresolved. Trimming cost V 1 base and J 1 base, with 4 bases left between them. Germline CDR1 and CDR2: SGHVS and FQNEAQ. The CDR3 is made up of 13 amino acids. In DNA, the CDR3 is TGTGCCAGCAGCTTAGATCCGAACACTGAAGCTTTCTTT. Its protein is CASSLDPNTEAFF.

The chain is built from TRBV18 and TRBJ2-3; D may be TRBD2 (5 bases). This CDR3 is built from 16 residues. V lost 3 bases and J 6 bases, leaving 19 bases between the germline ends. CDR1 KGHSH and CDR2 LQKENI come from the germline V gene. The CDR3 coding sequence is TGTGCCAGCTCACCTCCTACCGACCCTGGGGAGGATACGCAGTATTTT. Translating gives CASSPPTDPGEDTQYF.

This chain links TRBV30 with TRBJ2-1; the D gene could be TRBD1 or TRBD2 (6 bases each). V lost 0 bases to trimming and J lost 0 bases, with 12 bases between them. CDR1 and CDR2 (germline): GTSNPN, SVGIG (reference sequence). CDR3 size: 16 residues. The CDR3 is CAWSVQGLGSYNEQFF. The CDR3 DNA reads TGTGCCTGGAGTGTACAGGGACTTGGCTCCTACAATGAGCAGTTCTTC.

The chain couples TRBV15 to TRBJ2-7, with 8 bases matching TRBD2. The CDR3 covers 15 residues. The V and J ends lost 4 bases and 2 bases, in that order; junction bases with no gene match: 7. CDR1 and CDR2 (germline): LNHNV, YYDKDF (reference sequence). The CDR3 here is CATSIGLADTYEQYF. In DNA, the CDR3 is TGTGCCACCAGCATCGGACTAGCCGACACCTACGAGCAGTACTTC.

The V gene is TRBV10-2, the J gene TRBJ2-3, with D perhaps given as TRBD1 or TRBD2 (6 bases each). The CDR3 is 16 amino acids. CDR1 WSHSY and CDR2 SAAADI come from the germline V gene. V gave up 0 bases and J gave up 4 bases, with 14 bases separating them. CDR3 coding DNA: TGCGCCAGCAGTGAGTCCCAGGGGAGGTTTGCAGATACGCAGTATTTT. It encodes CASSESQGRFADTQYF.

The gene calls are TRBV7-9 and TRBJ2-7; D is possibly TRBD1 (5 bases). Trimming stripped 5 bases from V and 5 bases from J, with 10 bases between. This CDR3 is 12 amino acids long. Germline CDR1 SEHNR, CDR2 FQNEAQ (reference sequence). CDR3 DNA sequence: TGTGCCAGCAGCGACCAGGGAAACGAGCAGTACTTC. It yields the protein CASSDQGNEQYF.

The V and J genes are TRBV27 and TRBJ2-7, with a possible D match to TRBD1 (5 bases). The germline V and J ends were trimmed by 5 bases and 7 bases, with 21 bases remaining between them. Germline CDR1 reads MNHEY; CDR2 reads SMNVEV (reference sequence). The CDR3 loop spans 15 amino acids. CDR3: CASSPPSWGVGEQYF. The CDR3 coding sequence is TGTGCCAGCAGTCCCCCTAGTTGGGGCGTGGGGGAGCAGTACTTC.

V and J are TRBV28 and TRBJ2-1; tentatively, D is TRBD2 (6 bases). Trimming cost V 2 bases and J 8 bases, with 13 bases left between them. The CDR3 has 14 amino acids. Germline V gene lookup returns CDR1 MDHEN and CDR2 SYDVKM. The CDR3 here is CASSLVGGDHEQFF. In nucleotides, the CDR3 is TGTGCCAGCAGTTTAGTTGGAGGGGACCATGAGCAGTTCTTC.

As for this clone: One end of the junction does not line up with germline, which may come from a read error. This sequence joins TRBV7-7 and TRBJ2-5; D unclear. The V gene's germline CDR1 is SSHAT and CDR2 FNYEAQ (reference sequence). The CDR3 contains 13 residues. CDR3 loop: CASSLRVQETQYF. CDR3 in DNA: TGTGCTAGCAGCTTAAGGGTTCAAGAGACCCAGTACTTC.

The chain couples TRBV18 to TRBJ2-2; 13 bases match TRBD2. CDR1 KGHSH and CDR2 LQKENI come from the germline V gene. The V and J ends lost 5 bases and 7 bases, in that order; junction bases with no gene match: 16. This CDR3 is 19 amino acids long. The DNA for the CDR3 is TGTGCCAGCTCAACCTCCGACCCAGCGGGACTAGCGGGATTCGGGGAGCTGTTTTTT. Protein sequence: CASSTSDPAGLAGFGELFF.

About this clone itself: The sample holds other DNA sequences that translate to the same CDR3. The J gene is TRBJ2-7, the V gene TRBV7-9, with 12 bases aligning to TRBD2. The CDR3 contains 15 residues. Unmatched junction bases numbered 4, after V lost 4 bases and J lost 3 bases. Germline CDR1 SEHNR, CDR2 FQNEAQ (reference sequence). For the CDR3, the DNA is TGTGCCAGCAGCTCGGAGACTAGCGGGAGCTACGAGCAGTACTTC. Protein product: CASSSETSGSYEQYF.

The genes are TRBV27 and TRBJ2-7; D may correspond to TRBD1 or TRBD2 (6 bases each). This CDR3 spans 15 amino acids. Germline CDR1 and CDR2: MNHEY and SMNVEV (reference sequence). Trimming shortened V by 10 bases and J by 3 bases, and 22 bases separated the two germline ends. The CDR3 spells CATKEGGWGNYEQYF. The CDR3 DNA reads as TGTGCCACCAAGGAGGGGGGTTGGGGGAACTACGAGCAGTACTTC.

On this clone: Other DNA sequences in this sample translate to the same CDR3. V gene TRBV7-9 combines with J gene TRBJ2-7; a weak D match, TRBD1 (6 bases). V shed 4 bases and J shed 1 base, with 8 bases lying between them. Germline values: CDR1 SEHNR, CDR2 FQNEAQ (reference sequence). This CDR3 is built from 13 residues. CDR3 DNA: TGTGCCAGCAGCTCACAGGGATCCTACGAGCAGTACTTC. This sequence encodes CASSSQGSYEQYF.

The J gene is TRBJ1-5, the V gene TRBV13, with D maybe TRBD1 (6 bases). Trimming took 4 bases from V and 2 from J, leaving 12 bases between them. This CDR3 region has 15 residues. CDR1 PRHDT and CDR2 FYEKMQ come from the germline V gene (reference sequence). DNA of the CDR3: TGTGCCAGCAGCTACGGACAGTTGGGCAATCAGCCCCAGCATTTT. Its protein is CASSYGQLGNQPQHF.

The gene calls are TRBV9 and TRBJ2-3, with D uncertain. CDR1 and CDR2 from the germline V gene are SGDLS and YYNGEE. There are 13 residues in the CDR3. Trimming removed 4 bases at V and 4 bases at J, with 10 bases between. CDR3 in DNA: TGTGCCAGCAGCCCCATAAATTCAGATACGCAGTATTTT. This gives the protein CASSPINSDTQYF.

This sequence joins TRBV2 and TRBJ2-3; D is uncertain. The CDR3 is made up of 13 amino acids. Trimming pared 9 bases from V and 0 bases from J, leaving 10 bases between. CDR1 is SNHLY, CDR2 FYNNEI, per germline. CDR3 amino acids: CARGALSTDTQYF. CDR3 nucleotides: TGTGCCAGAGGAGCACTTAGCACAGATACGCAGTATTTT.

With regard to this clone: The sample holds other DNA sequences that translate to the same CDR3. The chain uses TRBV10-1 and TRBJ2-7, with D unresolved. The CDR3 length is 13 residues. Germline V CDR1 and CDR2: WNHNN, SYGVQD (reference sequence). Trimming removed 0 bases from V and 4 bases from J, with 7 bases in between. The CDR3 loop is CASSESTAYEQYF. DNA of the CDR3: TGCGCCAGCAGTGAGTCAACAGCGTACGAGCAGTACTTC.

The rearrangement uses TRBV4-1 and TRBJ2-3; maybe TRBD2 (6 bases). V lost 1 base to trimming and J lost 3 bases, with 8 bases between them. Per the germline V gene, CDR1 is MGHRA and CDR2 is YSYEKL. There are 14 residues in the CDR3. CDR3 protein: CASSQALATDTQYF. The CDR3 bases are TGCGCCAGCAGCCAAGCGCTAGCGACAGATACGCAGTATTTT.

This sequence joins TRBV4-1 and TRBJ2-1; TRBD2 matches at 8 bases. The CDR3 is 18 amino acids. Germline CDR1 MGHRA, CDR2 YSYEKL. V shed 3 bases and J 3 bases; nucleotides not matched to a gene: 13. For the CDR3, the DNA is TGCGCCAGCAGCCAGGGGATGGCGGGACTAGAAGTCTACAATGAGCAGTTCTTC. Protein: CASSQGMAGLEVYNEQFF.